Listed below are T cell receptor beta chains from one sample, sequenced in a study of blood T cell repertoires in COVID-19. Sequencing used immunoSEQ multiplex PCR; TCRdb keeps in-frame clones, though not all of them. The data show some 100,000 clones, about 77% seen once. Specimen: peripheral blood. These receptors were taken from a human donor in a cohort sampled during active COVID-19. Both conserved end residues are part of each CDR3. A D gene is named only where the DNA matches it firmly. Not all rows give a size; the values are once, few, many and, for expanded clones, a class.

TRBJ2-1,TRBD2,TRBV12-5,once,TGTGCTAGTGGTTTGGTGAGCGGGGGGGTCAATGAGCAGTTCTTC,CASGLVSGGVNEQFF
TRBJ1-1,TRBD1,TRBV5-4,NA,TGTGCCAGCAGCTCGGGACAGGGTCGAACTGAAGCTTTCTTT,CASSSGQGRTEAFF
TRBJ2-4,NA,TRBV2,NA,TGTGCCAGCAGTGGGTCCAGGACACCGGGAAACATTCAGTACTTC,CASSGSRTPGNIQYF
TRBJ1-5,TRBD1,TRBV30,NA,TGTGCCTGGAATTACAGGGGGGATCAGCCCCAGCATTTT,CAWNYRGDQPQHF
TRBJ1-6,NA,TRBV27,few,TGTGCCAGCAGTTTAAGAGGGTGGAATTCACCCCTCCACTTT,CASSLRGWNSPLHF
TRBJ1-6,NA,TRBV10-3,NA,TGTGCCATCAGTGAGCTTCCAGGGCCCCCTAATTCACCCCTCCACTTT,CAISELPGPPNSPLHF
TRBJ1-5,TRBD1,TRBV28,few,TGTGCCAGCACCTGGGGGACAGGAATAGGGAGCAATCAGCCCCAGCATTTT,CASTWGTGIGSNQPQHF
TRBJ1-1,TRBD1,TRBV18,NA,TGTGCCAGCTCACTCGAACAGGGGGCCACTGAAGCTTTCTTT,CASSLEQGATEAFF
TRBJ1-1,NA,TRBV19,NA,TGTGCCAGTAGCAGACAGCCATCTAACACTGAAGCTTTCTTT,CASSRQPSNTEAFF
TRBJ2-3,TRBD2,TRBV19,NA,TGTGCCAGTAGTATAGAGGGCCGGCGGGGGGGCTACACAGATACGCAGTATTTT,CASSIEGRRGGYTDTQYF
TRBJ1-5,NA,TRBV4-1,NA,TGCGCCAGCAGCCAAGGAAGTCAGGGTAGCAATCAGCCCCAGCATTTT,CASSQGSQGSNQPQHF
TRBJ2-5,TRBD2,TRBV10-2,NA,TGCGCCACCCAGACTGGATCAACTAGCGGGACCACAGAGACCCAGTACTTC,CATQTGSTSGTTETQYF
TRBJ2-3,NA,TRBV7-9,NA,TGTGCCAGCAGCCAAGGGGTCAGGGGCGGCCTAGATACGCAGTATTTT,CASSQGVRGGLDTQYF
TRBJ2-1,TRBD1,TRBV24-1,NA,TGTGCCACCAGTGATACAGAACAGGGGGCGCGAAATGAGCAGTTCTTC,CATSDTEQGARNEQFF
TRBJ2-7,TRBD2,TRBV18,few,TGTGCCAGCTCACCACCAGGCGGGAGAAGCGAGCAGTACTTC,CASSPPGGRSEQYF
TRBJ2-2,NA,TRBV7-7,once,TGTGCTAGCAGCTTATTGGGACAGAACACCGGGGAGCTGTTTTTT,CASSLLGQNTGELFF
TRBJ1-1,NA,TRBV30,medium-sized,TGTGCCTGGAGTTTTGCGGGGAACACTGAAGCTTTCTTT,CAWSFAGNTEAFF
TRBJ2-7,TRBD2,TRBV6-5,NA,TGTGCCAGCAGTTACTCGGGACTAGCGGGAGCGGAGCAGTACTTC,CASSYSGLAGAEQYF
TRBJ1-2,NA,TRBV4-1,many,TGCGCCAGCAGCCAAGTAAGGGGCGGCAATGGCTACACCTTC,CASSQVRGGNGYTF
TRBJ1-2,NA,TRBV30,NA,TGTGCCTGGAATCGGCAGGATCGCTACACCTTC,CAWNRQDRYTF
TRBJ1-2,NA,TRBV2,NA,TGTGCCAGCAGATCGGACAAGAGGCTCTATGGCTACACCTTC,CASRSDKRLYGYTF
TRBJ2-6,NA,TRBV5-4,NA,TGTGCCAGCAGCTTGTCGTTGGCCCGCTCTGGGGCCAACGTCCTGACTTTC,CASSLSLARSGANVLTF
TRBJ2-3,TRBD2,TRBV10-1,few,TGCGCCAGCTCTAGCGGGAGTATCGCAGATACGCAGTATTTT,CASSSGSIADTQYF
TRBJ2-2,NA,TRBV18,NA,TGTGCCAGCTCATCAGATGTTACCGGGGAGCTGTTTTTT,CASSSDVTGELFF
TRBJ2-2,NA,TRBV11-2,NA,TGTGCCAGCAGCTTCTTGGGGCCCACCGGGGAGCTGTTTTTT,CASSFLGPTGELFF
TRBJ1-6,TRBD1,TRBV19,few,TGTGCCAGTAGCGAATTTGGGACAGCCCTCCACTTT,CASSEFGTALHF
TRBJ1-3,NA,TRBV3-1/TRBV3-2,NA,TGTGCCAGCAGCCCCACTGGAAACACCATATATTTT,CASSPTGNTIYF
TRBJ2-1,TRBD2,TRBV5-1,NA,TGCGCCAGCAGCGACTTCTTCGGGACTAGCGGGGAGCAGTTCTTC,CASSDFFGTSGEQFF
TRBJ2-2,NA,TRBV5-4,NA,TGTGCCAGCAGCAGGGACACTCGAAACACCGGGGAGCTGTTTTTT,CASSRDTRNTGELFF
TRBJ2-1,NA,TRBV2,NA,TGTGCCAGCAGTACGGAGGGGGGGCCTTACAATGAGCAGTTCTTC,CASSTEGGPYNEQFF
TRBJ2-5,TRBD1,TRBV10-3,NA,TGTGCCATCAGAGGGACAGGGAGAGAGACCCAGTACTTC,CAIRGTGRETQYF
TRBJ1-3,NA,TRBV7-9,NA,TGTGCCAGCAGCTTAGCTTATCCAGGTTCTGGAAACACCATATATTTT,CASSLAYPGSGNTIYF
TRBJ2-6,TRBD2,TRBV4-2,NA,TGTGCCAGCAGCCAAGATGGCGGGGGGCGTGGGGCCAACGTCCTGACTTTC,CASSQDGGGRGANVLTF
TRBJ1-1,TRBD1,TRBV10-3,NA,TGTGCCATTGCGACAGGGGGCAACACTGAAGCTTTCTTT,CAIATGGNTEAFF
TRBJ2-7,TRBD1,TRBV18,once,TGTGCCAGCTCACTAGTGGGACAGTCCTACGAGCAGTACTTC,CASSLVGQSYEQYF
TRBJ2-1,NA,TRBV7-2,many,TGTGCCAGCAGCGCATCCGGGACAAGAAGCTACAATGAGCAGTTCTTC,CASSASGTRSYNEQFF
TRBJ2-7,TRBD1,TRBV9,NA,TGTGCCAGCAGCGTTACAGGGGGCACTACCTACGAGCAGTACTTC,CASSVTGGTTYEQYF
TRBJ2-3,TRBD2,TRBV6-5,NA,TGTGCCAGCAGGCGGACTAGCGGGAGCACAGATACGCAGTATTTT,CASRRTSGSTDTQYF
TRBJ2-1,NA,TRBV4-1,NA,TGCGCCAGCAGCTTATCCTCTAGCTCTTTAACAAACAATGAGCAGTTCTTC,CASSLSSSSLTNNEQFF
TRBJ2-7,TRBD1,TRBV18,NA,TGTGCCAGCTCACCCGGGACAGGGTGGGACGAGCAGTACTTC,CASSPGTGWDEQYF
TRBJ2-1,TRBD2,TRBV27,NA,TGTGCCAGCAGCCCACTGCTAGCGGGGAGGAGGGAGCAGTTCTTC,CASSPLLAGRREQFF
TRBJ2-3,NA,TRBV28,once,TGTGCCAGCCAGGGTACAGATACGCAGTATTTT,CASQGTDTQYF
TRBJ2-1,TRBD2,TRBV11-2,NA,TGTGCCAGCAGCTTAGCCGGGGGGTCGGGGCCTCAGCAGTTCTTC,CASSLAGGSGPQQFF
TRBJ1-2,TRBD1,TRBV7-9,NA,TGTGCCAGCAGCGTAGTAGACAGGGAGGGCTACACCTTC,CASSVVDREGYTF
TRBJ2-7,NA,TRBV5-1,NA,TGCGCCAGCAGCCTAGTTGAGTTTGGGGAGCAGTACTTC,CASSLVEFGEQYF
TRBJ1-2,NA,TRBV2,NA,TGTGCCAGCAGTGGGGAGCGAGCTAACTATGGCTACACCTTC,CASSGERANYGYTF
TRBJ2-2,NA,TRBV10-1,NA,TGCGCCAGCAGTAGACAGGCGGGCACCGGGGAGCTGTTTTTT,CASSRQAGTGELFF